This T cell receptor beta chain stems from a study of T cell repertoires in cytomegalovirus infection. Looking at the study overall: It can be stated that public TCR beta signatures indicated CMV infection as well as a matching HLA type.

Only a few counts were recorded for this clonotype. The antigen is undetermined. The CDR3 totals 11 residues. Germline CDR1 SGDLS, CDR2 YYNGEE. V dropped 4 bases and J dropped 5 bases, with 7 bases sitting between them. Whole-study findings and limits: Clonotypes of TCR beta that were HLA-C-restricted and CMV-specific dominated the ex vivo response. Cumulated frequencies of public TCR beta families served to identify carriers of CMV plus the relevant HLA.

Each CDR3 protein gets one entry after TCRdb re-called the reads with MiXCR. The sample shows about 830,000 distinct CDR3 sequences, about 33% of them seen only once. The receptor was isolated from a human donor in good health (CMV status not recorded). Some clones in this sample may be carry-over from other donors' samples. This material consisted of cultured CD8+ T cells from PBMCs, taken from culture after CMV antigen stimulation. The genes are TRBV9 and TRBJ2-7; D is unresolved. The CDR3 here is CASSPGHEQYF. CDR3 bases: TGTGCCAGCAGCCCCGGACACGAGCAGTACTTC.